This T cell receptor beta chain was sequenced in a study of beta chain features in type 1 diabetes. Trimming left V 6 bases short and J 7 bases short, with 9 bases between. This CDR3 contains 12 residues. Germline V gene data show CDR1 as MNHEY and CDR2 as SVGAGI. The study, taken as a whole, reports: Within each of all four CD4+ subsets, Type 1 diabetes patients had TCRB CDR3s that were moderately but significantly shorter. More deletions and fewer insertions at VDJ junctions were seen in type 1 diabetes patients.

The study reverse transcribed the entire isolated RNA, so it sequenced expressed TCRB transcripts. Assay used: immunoSEQ multiplex PCR; TCRdb lists only in-frame clones, some missing. Of about 320,000 clones listed, around 15% are singletons. Without exception, sorted populations had purity beyond 95%. This clone appeared a few times. Its target is not known. The sequencing input was central memory CD4+ T cells from blood. V usage is TRBV6-5 and J usage is TRBJ2-2; D remains ambiguous. This TCR was sampled from a man in his thirties or forties in good health. The CDR3 DNA reads as TGTGCCAGCAGACGTCGTGGCGGGGAGCTGTTTTTT. It is translated as CASRRRGGELFF.